What follows describes a single TCR beta chain. The sample is drawn from a study of cytomegalovirus exposure and HLA in healthy donors. The germline V gene encodes CDR1 MGHRA and CDR2 YSYEKL. The CDR3 covers 14 residues. Trimming took 2 bases from V and 5 from J; bases not matched to a gene: 6. The study ran its PCR with 60 Vbeta and 13 Jbeta primers. Clones were read by immunoSEQ multiplex PCR, and TCRdb kept only the in-frame ones, dropping some. The table lists roughly 220,000 clones, almost 70% of them singletons. The source material was PBMCs. V is TRBV4-1 and J is TRBJ2-7, with 7 nucleotides matching TRBD1. The clonotype was recovered from a man aged 40-55 years in good health and CMV-seropositive. CDR3: CASSQSDRANEQYF. The DNA of the CDR3 is TGCGCCAGCAGCCAAAGCGACAGGGCGAACGAGCAGTACTTC.